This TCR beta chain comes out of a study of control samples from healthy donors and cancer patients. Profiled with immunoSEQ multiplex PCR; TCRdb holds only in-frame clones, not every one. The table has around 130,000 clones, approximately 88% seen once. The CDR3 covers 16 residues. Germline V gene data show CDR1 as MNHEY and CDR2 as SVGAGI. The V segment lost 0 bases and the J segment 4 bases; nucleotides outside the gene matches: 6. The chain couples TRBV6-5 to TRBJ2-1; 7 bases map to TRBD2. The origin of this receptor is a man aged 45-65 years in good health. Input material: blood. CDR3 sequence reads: CASSYSGGGIYNEQFF. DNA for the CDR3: TGTGCCAGCAGTTACTCGGGCGGGGGTATTTACAATGAGCAGTTCTTC.